Each of the 13 T cell receptor beta chains below was sequenced from the same sample in a study of T cell changes during pregnancy in multiple sclerosis. Only in-frame clones appear in the TCRdb table, and some are missing; sequencing was by immunoSEQ multiplex PCR. The profile shows over 60,000 clones, around 93% of them singletons. The material sequenced was peripheral blood, taken in the first trimester of pregnancy. Source of these receptors: a female donor with multiple sclerosis, enrolled in a pregnancy study.

The rearrangement joins TRBV28 to TRBJ2-7; no firm D call. The CDR3 extends over 12 amino acids. The V gene lost 3 bases and the J gene lost 5 bases, with 8 bases spanning the gap. In germline, CDR1 is MDHEN, CDR2 SYDVKM. In nucleotides, the CDR3 is TGTGCCAGCAGTTTGAAACGAGACGAGCAGTACTTC. This sequence encodes CASSLKRDEQYF.

The V call is TRBV25-1, the J call TRBJ1-1, with a possible D match to TRBD1 (5 bases). Trimming took 9 bases from V and 1 from J, leaving 15 bases between them. The CDR3 spans 14 residues. From germline, CDR1 is MGHDK and CDR2 SYGVNS. The CDR3 sequence is CASWGVGPNTEAFF. CDR3 nucleotide sequence: TGTGCCAGTTGGGGGGTGGGGCCGAACACTGAAGCTTTCTTT.

The genes are TRBV11-2 and TRBJ2-1, with TRBD2 matching over 12 bases. The CDR3 extends over 15 amino acids. Germline V gene lookup returns CDR1 SGHAT and CDR2 FQNNGV. V lost 5 bases and J lost 15; bases outside the gene matches: 14. The CDR3 DNA follows: TGTGCCAGCAGCCTCCTAGCGGGGGGGCCCTTAATTTGGTTCTTC. Translation: CASSLLAGGPLIWFF.

In regard to this clone: At one of its ends the junction is not consistent with the germline gene, which may arise from a read error. The chain is built from TRBV2 and TRBJ1-3; D is possibly TRBD1 (6 bases). The CDR3 spans 12 residues. Germline CDR1 reads SNHLY; CDR2 reads FYNNEI. CDR3: CASSTRGSTIYF. Written as DNA, the CDR3 is TGTGCCAGCAGTACCAGGGGAAGCACCATATATTTT.

The rearrangement uses TRBV19 and TRBJ2-5; TRBD2 matches at 11 bases. Germline CDR1 LNHDA, CDR2 SQIVND (reference sequence). The CDR3 totals 17 residues. V was pared by 6 bases and J by 0 bases, with 9 bases of the junction left unmatched. The CDR3 bases are TGTGCCAGTAGCTCGGGGGGACTAGCGGCGTACCAAGAGACCCAGTACTTC. Translated, it gives CASSSGGLAAYQETQYF.

The chain recombines TRBV5-4 with TRBJ1-4, with 7 bases aligning to TRBD1. V shed 0 bases, J shed 7 bases, and the junction held 6 bases outside the gene matches. Germline V gene data show CDR1 as SGHNT and CDR2 as YYREEE (reference sequence). The CDR3 runs 15 residues. The CDR3 region is CASSLGGQGGEKLFF. CDR3 bases: TGTGCCAGCAGCTTGGGGGGCCAGGGGGGTGAAAAACTGTTTTTT.

The chain carries TRBV18 and TRBJ1-1, with D possibly TRBD1 on 6 matching bases. V was clipped by 6 bases and J by 5 bases, with 16 bases between them. The CDR3 has 14 amino acids. Per germline, CDR1 KGHSH and CDR2 LQKENI. The DNA for the CDR3 is TGTGCCAGCTCGTCAACAGGGCCTGGAACTGAAGCTTTCTTT. Encoded protein: CASSSTGPGTEAFF.

In DNA form, the CDR3 reads TGTGCCAGCAGTGATATCCAGGGGGTATTCTTC. Protein sequence: CASSDIQGVFF. The rearrangement joins TRBV27 to TRBJ2-1, with 7 bases lining up with TRBD1. Trimming removed 5 bases from V and 16 bases from J; junction bases left unmatched: 8. Germline loops: CDR1 MNHEY, CDR2 SMNVEV (reference sequence). The CDR3 contains 11 residues.

This chain joins TRBV4-3 and TRBJ2-2; 7 bases agree with TRBD1. The CDR3 totals 14 residues. Germline loops: CDR1 LGHNA, CDR2 YSLEER. The V gene end was trimmed by 1 base and the J gene end by 5 bases; junction bases not matched to a gene: 1. CDR3 sequence reads: CASSQVQGTGELFF. In nucleotides, the CDR3 is TGCGCCAGCAGCCAAGTACAGGGGACCGGGGAGCTGTTTTTT.

CDR3 coding DNA: TGTGCCAGCAGCGAGTACAGCCTACTCTCTGGAAACACCATATATTTT. Encoded protein: CASSEYSLLSGNTIYF. V gene TRBV2 combines with J gene TRBJ1-3; no clear D. Trimming shortened V by 6 bases and J by 0 bases, and 15 bases separated the two germline ends. Germline V gives CDR1 SNHLY, CDR2 FYNNEI. This CDR3 contains 16 residues.

This rearrangement joins TRBV7-2 to TRBJ2-1; the D is unclear. Germline values: CDR1 SGHTA, CDR2 FQGNSA. The CDR3 totals 11 residues. V shed 8 bases and J shed 6 bases, with 8 bases lying between them. The CDR3 coding sequence is TGTGCCAGCCTTACTTTCAATGAGCAGTTCTTC. Residues: CASLTFNEQFF.

The rearrangement joins TRBV6-5 to TRBJ1-1; 7 positions match TRBD1. V shed 6 bases, J shed 0 bases, and the junction held 4 bases outside the gene matches. The V gene's germline CDR1 is MNHEY and CDR2 SVGAGI. CDR3 size: 14 residues. The CDR3 nucleotides read TGTGCCAGCAGCGACGGGACAGTGAACACTGAAGCTTTCTTT. Protein product: CASSDGTVNTEAFF.

This clone was picked up one time. The chain employs TRBV15 and TRBJ2-7, with a possible D match to TRBD2 (5 bases). V lost 1 base to trimming and J lost 0 bases, with 13 bases between them. Looked up from germline, CDR1 is LNHNV and CDR2 is YYDKDF (reference sequence). CDR3 length equals 16 residues. The CDR3 DNA sequence: TGTGCCACCAGCAGAGCAGGAATGGGAGCCTCCTACGAGCAGTACTTC. Translation: CATSRAGMGASYEQYF. The whole variable domain, filled in from reference TRBV15 and TRBJ2-7, reads DAMVIQNPRYQVTQFGKPVTLSCSQTLNHNVMYWYQQKSSQAPKLLFHYYDKDFNNEADTPDNFQSRRPNTSFCFLDIRSPGLGDTAMYLCATSRAGMGASYEQYFGPGTRLTVT.